The rows below give T cell receptor beta chains drawn from one sample of a study of HIV-infected children after antiretroviral therapy interruption. TCRdb redid the calling of the 3' RACE reads with MiXCR, one entry per CDR3 protein. Here the sample spans around 47,000 distinct CDR3 sequences, more than 3.5% being singletons. The starting material was CD45RA+ CD4+ T cells from PBMCs, pooled from several time points, obtained from a donor given antiretroviral therapy, either interrupted or continuous. These receptors all come from a pool of human donors with HIV. The CDR3 runs from the conserved cysteine through the conserved F or W. The D gene is left open where the match is weak. Some rows mark clone size as missing; the rest say once, few, many or name a class of expanded clone.

v_gene	abundance	d_gene	j_gene	CDR3aa
TRBV7-2	few	-	TRBJ2-1	CASTYLGGVGYNEQFF
TRBV5-8	many	TRBD1	TRBJ1-1	CASSSGQGGAFF
TRBV5-1	many	TRBD1	TRBJ1-1	CASSVSTGVLLLNTEAFF
TRBV5-1	many	TRBD2	TRBJ2-7	CASSLAATSQYEQYF
TRBV7-2	-	-	TRBJ1-2	CASSASPSGYTF
TRBV28	-	TRBD2	TRBJ2-7	CASCKAGGPREQYF
TRBV6-1	many	-	TRBJ1-3	CASTTRRGSGNTIYF
TRBV3-1	many	-	TRBJ1-2	CASSQATGGYTF
TRBV11-2	many	TRBD2	TRBJ2-1	CASSLAITGGPREQFF
TRBV5-4	many	TRBD2	TRBJ2-3	CASKMSGGKSSTDTQYF
TRBV2	many	-	TRBJ1-1	CASSESPGNTEAFF
TRBV6-1	many	TRBD1	TRBJ1-2	CASSETGVYGYTF
TRBV24-1	many	-	TRBJ2-1	CATSDSRPGSYNEQFF
TRBV23-1	many	-	TRBJ2-7	CASSQGPSCDVGRYEQYF
TRBV29-1	few	-	TRBJ1-1	CSVATGTLVTEAFF
TRBV12-3/TRBV12-4	many	-	TRBJ1-5	CASSLREGQPQHF
TRBV12-3/TRBV12-4	few	-	TRBJ1-5	CASSSVTASNQPQHF
TRBV2	many	-	TRBJ1-1	CASNAQNTEAFF
TRBV12-3/TRBV12-4	many	TRBD1	TRBJ1-3	CASSFRGTGNTIYF
TRBV10-1	many	TRBD1	TRBJ2-3	CASSVNRGLSQYF
TRBV11-1	-	TRBD1	TRBJ1-2	CASSLADRPPYGYTF
TRBV11-2	many	-	TRBJ2-5	CASSPSEETQYF
TRBV2	many	-	TRBJ1-1	CASGATMNTEAFF
TRBV18	-	-	TRBJ1-1	CASSLKGVTTEAFF
TRBV24-1	-	-	TRBJ2-3	CATSDPTDDTQYF
TRBV4-1	-	-	TRBJ2-2	CASSQEGRVWVTGELFF
TRBV12-3/TRBV12-4	many	-	TRBJ1-5	CASSSLRGPDQPQHF
TRBV19	many	TRBD1	TRBJ1-2	CASSRIWDSYGYTF
TRBV4-1	many	-	TRBJ1-3	CASSQEVSSGNTIYF
TRBV28	many	-	TRBJ2-5	CASSLEGRDTQYF
TRBV6-5	many	-	TRBJ1-1	CASSYSGAPSTEAFF
TRBV20-1	once	-	TRBJ2-3	CSALSWSEPITDTQYF
TRBV2	many	TRBD1	TRBJ2-2	CASSRQGSGTGELFF
TRBV18	many	TRBD1	TRBJ1-1	CASSPTGALNTEAFF
TRBV9	many	TRBD2	TRBJ2-2	CASSARGETGELFF
TRBV12-3/TRBV12-4	few	-	TRBJ1-4	CASSFAATNEKLFF
TRBV5-1	-	-	TRBJ1-2	CASSLASENYGYTF
TRBV5-6	many	-	TRBJ1-6	CASSPQDREPLHF